The following is a T cell receptor (beta chain) sequence with its context. Its specific antigen is unknown. It has no much larger one-base neighbor in the sample; base qualities were not kept. This specimen belongs to a study of blood T cell repertoires in COVID-19 (dated by TCRdb to about 2020). Study-wide context: The collaborator samples originated in the United States, Italy and Spain and spanned the acute and convalescent phases of COVID-19. The prospective study material was composed of cDNA or gDNA derived from T cells, B-cell-depleted T cells, or PBMCs. Deeply sampled blood TCRbeta repertoires from subjects exposed to, actively infected with, or recovered from COVID-19 were included in the dataset. A freely available public database, intended as a resource for researchers studying the immune response to SARS-CoV-2, is where the repertoires were released. Samples came from the ongoing ImmuneRACE study (first 160 participants) plus 1,254 subjects from 6 global collaborators. Sample metadata almost always included a de-identified subject ID, COVID-19 status, age in years and sex. Where available, HLA class I and class II types were taken from metadata supplied by the sample provider and were not determined by assay-based typing. What the work shows at the level of the full study, not this receptor alone: How much clinical and demographic metadata was included differed by source and by participant, and the metadata was provided uncurated.

CDR1 SGHVS and CDR2 FQNEAQ are derived from the germline V gene. Its CDR3 holds 16 amino acids, cysteine through phenylalanine. Only CDR3 DNA is held: 48 bases, read in frame from base 1. V sheds 1 base and J sheds 5 bases, leaving 17 bases between their ends. Collaborating institutions collected whole blood in K2EDTA tubes following their own protocols. Collaborator samples were shipped for TCRbeta analysis as frozen whole blood, isolated PBMCs, or DNA extracted from either sample type. The immunoSEQ Assay, a bias-controlled multiplex PCR, was used to amplify TCRbeta CDR3 regions from genomic DNA. Concerning the study's data processing: The number of nucleated cells in each sample was estimated from the amplification of reference gene primers within the assay. Sequence reads were collapsed and filtered to measure the absolute abundance of every unique TCRbeta CDR3 rearrangement. For each sample, productive Simpson clonality was calculated as the square root of Simpson's diversity index across productive rearrangements. The immuneACCESS repertoire file appears here via TCRdb, limited to in-frame rearrangements. These files lack a portion of the clones; in checked studies, under half of the deficit traces to unresolved V genes, and the cause of the others is not known. Clonal size and the V and J genes are those of that table, whereas D and trimming came from the DNA. A total of 200,000 to 250,000 clones appear in this sample, 70% to 90% of them only once. The top ten constitute about 7.3% of the sample.

This chain is built from TRBV7-8 and TRBJ2-5, with a weak D call of TRBD2 (5 bases match). This clonotype was sampled from a woman aged 45-65 years with active or convalescent COVID-19. Input material: peripheral blood. The CDR3 protein: CASSLVVPLPGETQYF. The sequenced DNA: TGTGCCAGCAGCTTAGTGGTTCCACTACCGGGGGAGACCCAGTACTTC.